Listed below are T cell receptor beta chains from one sample, sequenced in a study of cytomegalovirus exposure and HLA in healthy donors. Sequencing was performed with immunoSEQ multiplex PCR; in TCRdb, only in-frame clones are kept and a portion is missing. Of around 91,000 clones in the sample, approximately 88% are singletons; the top ten hold 2.1%. Sample: PBMCs. The receptors derive from a man younger than 35 in good health and CMV-seronegative. Both conserved end residues are part of each CDR3. Fields, in order: J gene, D gene, V gene, clone size, CDR3 DNA, CDR3 protein. The D gene is left open where the match is weak. Size values are once, few and many counts, or a class for expanded clones, and some rows have none.

>TRBJ2-7|TRBD2|TRBV6-5|once
TGTGCCAGCAGTTACAGGACTAGCGGGACTTTTCGCGAGCAGTACTTC
CASSYRTSGTFREQYF
>TRBJ2-2|TRBD2|TRBV7-3|-
TGTGCCAGCAGCCGAACGGGACTAGCGGGGAACACCGGGGAGCTGTTTTTT
CASSRTGLAGNTGELFF
>TRBJ1-2|TRBD1|TRBV5-8|once
TGTGCCAGCAGCGAGGACAGGTTACCCGATGGCTACACCTTC
CASSEDRLPDGYTF
>TRBJ1-5|-|TRBV28|-
TGTGCCAGCAGACCCATCCTCGTGACAGTGGGTGGTCAGCCCCAGCATTTT
CASRPILVTVGGQPQHF
>TRBJ2-1|TRBD1|TRBV6-6|-
TGTGCCAGCACCTTAAGACAGGGGTTAGGGGATGAGCAGTTCTTC
CASTLRQGLGDEQFF
>TRBJ2-5|TRBD1|TRBV9|-
TGTGCCAGCAGCCTAAGAGGAAACAGGGGGTGGGAGACCCAGTACTTC
CASSLRGNRGWETQYF
>TRBJ2-7|TRBD2|TRBV19|-
TGTGCCAGTAGCCTCTCTAGCGGGGGCTACGAGCAGTACTTC
CASSLSSGGYEQYF
>TRBJ2-7|-|TRBV27|-
TGTGCCAGCGGAGATTCGGGATTTGACTCGGTGCACGAGCAGTACTTC
CASGDSGFDSVHEQYF
>TRBJ1-4|TRBD1|TRBV6-1|-
TGTGCCAGCAGTGAGGGACAGGAGAATGAAAAACTGTTTTTT
CASSEGQENEKLFF
>TRBJ2-1|TRBD2|TRBV6-5|-
TGTGCCAGCAGCAATAGCGGGAGGGGTATAAATGAGCAGTTCTTC
CASSNSGRGINEQFF
>TRBJ1-5|TRBD1|TRBV27|-
TGTGCCAGCAGTCTGGCTCGACAGGGCGGCAATCAGCCCCAGCATTTT
CASSLARQGGNQPQHF
>TRBJ2-5|-|TRBV4-1|-
TGCGCCAGCAGCCTCCGAGGGGAGGTGGGGGGAGAGACCCAGTACTTC
CASSLRGEVGGETQYF
>TRBJ2-7|-|TRBV27|-
TGTGCCAGCAGTTTAAAGAGCCGGTACGAGCAGTACTTC
CASSLKSRYEQYF
>TRBJ1-2|-|TRBV25-1|-
TGTGCCAGCAGTGAAGAGGACCGTCTGGGGACTCACTATGGCTACACCTTC
CASSEEDRLGTHYGYTF
>TRBJ1-2|-|TRBV7-3|-
TGTGCCAGCAGCTTAACCCAGGGTAATGGCTACACCTTC
CASSLTQGNGYTF
>TRBJ2-7|-|TRBV5-1|many
TGCGCCAGCAGCTCTCTAGACAGCTACGAGCAGTACTTC
CASSSLDSYEQYF
>TRBJ1-2|TRBD1|TRBV29-1|-
TGCAGCGTTGAGGGGACAGATGGCTACACCTTC
CSVEGTDGYTF
>TRBJ2-3|TRBD2|TRBV5-1|once
TGCGCCAGCAGCTCAGGACTAGCGGGACTAGGCACAGATACGCAGTATTTT
CASSSGLAGLGTDTQYF
>TRBJ1-6|-|TRBV27|-
TGTGCCAGCAGTTTATCTCAGGGATATAATTCACCCCTCCACTTT
CASSLSQGYNSPLHF
>TRBJ1-1|-|TRBV6-1|once
TGTGCCAGCACCGCCAGGGCGCTCGCGCTTGAAGCTTTCTTT
CASTARALALEAFF
>TRBJ2-3|TRBD2|TRBV7-2|-
TGTGCCAGCAGCTTGTCGACTAGCGGGAGGACAGATACGCAGTATTTT
CASSLSTSGRTDTQYF
>TRBJ2-1|TRBD2|TRBV11-2|-
TGTGCCAGCAGCGATATCGGACTAGCGCGCTCCTACAATGAGCAGTTCTTC
CASSDIGLARSYNEQFF
>TRBJ1-1|-|TRBV1|-
TGCACCAGCAGCCAAGATACCGGGGGACAGGATATACCGTCCGACACTGAAGCTTTCTTT
CTSSQDTGGQDIPSDTEAFF
>TRBJ2-2|TRBD2|TRBV18|-
TGTGCCAGCTCACTAGGACTAGCGGATCCTCCTTCGAACACCGGGGAGCTGTTTTTT
CASSLGLADPPSNTGELFF
>TRBJ1-1|-|TRBV20-1|-
TGCAGTGCTAGAGCAGGGGAAGCTTTCTTT
CSARAGEAFF
>TRBJ1-2|-|TRBV30|-
TGTGCCTGGAGTGTCGGGGGGTATGGCTACACCTTC
CAWSVGGYGYTF
>TRBJ2-7|TRBD2|TRBV5-1|-
TGCGCCAGCAGCACCACCCTAGCGGCCCTAACCTACGAGCAGTACTTC
CASSTTLAALTYEQYF
>TRBJ1-3|-|TRBV25-1|-
TGTGCCAGCAGTTACAGCGGAAACACCATATATTTT
CASSYSGNTIYF
>TRBJ1-2|-|TRBV20-1|-
TGCAGTGCTAGCTCTAACTATGGCTACACCTTC
CSASSNYGYTF
>TRBJ2-1|-|TRBV5-6|-
TGTGCCAGCAGACGGACGGGACAGTTCTTC
CASRRTGQFF
>TRBJ2-7|-|TRBV11-2|-
TGTGCCAGCAGCAGCACCGGACTTGCCGAGCAGTACTTC
CASSSTGLAEQYF
>TRBJ1-3|-|TRBV14|-
TGTGCCAGCAGCCTAACAGGGACTGGAAACACCATATATTTT
CASSLTGTGNTIYF
>TRBJ1-5|TRBD1|TRBV27|-
TGTGCCAGCAGTTTCGGAGGGGGCGGCAATCAGCCCCAGCATTTT
CASSFGGGGNQPQHF
>TRBJ2-5|-|TRBV27|once
TGTGCCAGCCACGGGACACAAGAGACCCAGTACTTC
CASHGTQETQYF
>TRBJ1-1|-|TRBV6-6|-
TGTGCCAGCAGTCCCAACGGGTTTTCTGAAGCTTTCTTT
CASSPNGFSEAFF
>TRBJ2-1|-|TRBV4-1|-
TGCGCCAGCAGCCAAGATTGGCGGATGGGTTTGGATGAGCAGTTCTTC
CASSQDWRMGLDEQFF
>TRBJ2-3|-|TRBV11-2|-
TGTGCCAGCAGCTCGACTAACACAGATACGCAGTATTTT
CASSSTNTDTQYF
>TRBJ1-6|-|TRBV28|-
TGTGCCAGTAATCGAAGAGGGAAAGCTAATTCACCCCTCCACTTT
CASNRRGKANSPLHF
>TRBJ2-7|TRBD2|TRBV11-2|-
TGTGCCAGCAGCTCTCCGACTAGCTACTACGAGCAGTACTTC
CASSSPTSYYEQYF
>TRBJ2-7|-|TRBV6-6|few
TGTGCCAGCAGTTACAATGGGGGAGGTAGGGACGAGCAGTACTTC
CASSYNGGGRDEQYF
>TRBJ1-2|TRBD1|TRBV5-1|-
TGCGCCAGCAGCCCGAACTTACAGGGGGCTAAGGATGGCTACACCTTC
CASSPNLQGAKDGYTF
>TRBJ1-6|TRBD1|TRBV5-6|-
TGTGCCAGCAGCTTGGAGGTTGGACAGGGAATCGGGTCACCCCTCCACTTT
CASSLEVGQGIGSPLHF
>TRBJ1-1|-|TRBV29-1|-
TGCAGCGTTGCCAGCAGGGGTGCGAACACTGAAGCTTTCTTT
CSVASRGANTEAFF
>TRBJ2-7|TRBD1|TRBV2|-
TGTGCCAGCTCGGGACAGGGTCTCAACGAGCAGTACTTC
CASSGQGLNEQYF
>TRBJ1-6|-|TRBV27|-
TGTGCCAGCAGTTTATCTCGGACAGCTTATAATTCACCCCTCCACTTT
CASSLSRTAYNSPLHF
>TRBJ2-3|-|TRBV10-1|once
TGCGCCAGCAGTGATACGGGAGCGGGAGATACGCAGTATTTT
CASSDTGAGDTQYF
>TRBJ1-5|-|TRBV7-8|-
TGTGCCAGCAGCTCGTGGACGGGCCGGGGGTCGCAGCCCCAGCATTTT
CASSSWTGRGSQPQHF
>TRBJ1-4|-|TRBV25-1|-
TGTGCCAGCAGTTATCATCCGGGAGACGAAGGGACTAATGAAAAACTGTTTTTT
CASSYHPGDEGTNEKLFF
>TRBJ2-7|TRBD2|TRBV5-1|few
TGCGCCAGCAGCTTGAGTCTAGCGGGAGGGGGCGAGCAGTACTTC
CASSLSLAGGGEQYF
>TRBJ2-7|TRBD1|TRBV9|-
TGTGCCAGCAGCGTAGAACAGGGGGCGGACGAGCAGTACTTC
CASSVEQGADEQYF
>TRBJ2-1|-|TRBV5-1|-
TGCGCCAGCAGCTTGAGTCGGGGGAATGAGCAGTTCTTC
CASSLSRGNEQFF
>TRBJ2-7|TRBD1|TRBV5-1|-
TGCGCCAGCAGCCCCACTCACAGGGGGGTCCACGAGCAGTACTTC
CASSPTHRGVHEQYF
>TRBJ1-2|-|TRBV4-1|once
TGCGCCAGCAGCCAAGGGGCAGCCTATGGCTACACCTTC
CASSQGAAYGYTF
>TRBJ1-2|-|TRBV9|-
TGTGCCAGCAGCGTAGGGAAGGGAGACTATGGCTACACCTTC
CASSVGKGDYGYTF